Listed below are T cell receptor beta chains from one sample, sequenced in a study of T cells in localized non-small cell lung cancer. Clones were sequenced by immunoSEQ multiplex PCR, and TCRdb holds only the in-frame ones, with some missing. This table holds about 1,100 clones, less than 25% found once. The specimen was normal lung tissue next to the tumor, collected before any cancer treatment. The receptors were sampled from an older female donor with stage I lung adenocarcinoma. Both conserved end residues are part of each CDR3. The D gene is left open where the match is weak. Clone size appears in some rows only: once, few, many, or a class for an expanded clone.

clone size	V gene	J gene	D gene	CDR3 protein	CDR3 DNA
few	TRBV28	TRBJ2-1	TRBD1	CASRWTGGNSGRGTYNEQFF	TGTGCCAGCAGGTGGACAGGGGGCAATAGCGGGAGAGGCACCTACAATGAGCAGTTCTTC
.	TRBV18	TRBJ1-2	.	CASSPAGGDYGYTF	TGTGCCAGCTCACCGGCCGGGGGGGACTATGGCTACACCTTC
.	TRBV9	TRBJ1-2	.	CASSVGVRDTEGYTF	TGTGCCAGCAGCGTAGGGGTCCGGGACACCGAAGGCTACACCTTC
few	TRBV11-3	TRBJ1-5	.	CASSLEQEGNQPQHF	TGTGCCAGCAGCTTAGAACAGGAAGGCAATCAGCCCCAGCATTTT
.	TRBV15	TRBJ2-1	.	CATSRDRGSSEQFF	TGTGCCACCAGCAGAGATCGGGGTAGCAGTGAGCAGTTCTTC
once	TRBV19	TRBJ1-1	TRBD1	CASRLTGGRMNTEAFF	TGTGCCAGTAGGCTTACAGGGGGGAGAATGAACACTGAAGCTTTCTTT
.	TRBV11-3	TRBJ1-1	.	CASSFSPANTEAFF	TGTGCCAGCAGCTTTTCCCCAGCGAACACTGAAGCTTTCTTT
.	TRBV11-3	TRBJ2-5	TRBD1	CASREQDREETQYF	TGTGCCAGCAGAGAACAGGACAGGGAAGAGACCCAGTACTTC
once	TRBV18	TRBJ2-1	.	CASSPKMAGAGANEQFF	TGTGCCAGCTCACCAAAAATGGCGGGGGCAGGGGCCAATGAGCAGTTCTTC
.	TRBV19	TRBJ1-3	.	CASSIGLISSGNTIYF	TGTGCCAGTAGTATAGGACTTATAAGCTCTGGAAACACCATATATTTT
.	TRBV6-8	TRBJ2-3	.	CASNKGGSDTQYF	TGTGCCAGCAACAAAGGGGGGTCCGATACGCAGTATTTT
.	TRBV10-2	TRBJ2-7	TRBD1	CASSPPGQGYEQYF	TGCGCCAGCAGTCCTCCTGGACAGGGATACGAGCAGTACTTC
few	TRBV1	TRBJ2-7	.	CASSLGSPGEQYF	TGCGCCAGCAGCCTCGGGAGTCCCGGCGAGCAGTACTTC
.	TRBV15	TRBJ2-6	TRBD2	CATSRVSGGGSGANVLTF	TGTGCCACCAGCAGAGTTAGCGGGGGGGGCTCTGGGGCCAACGTCCTGACTTTC
large	TRBV11-3	TRBJ2-1	TRBD2	CASSQGLAGGNEQFF	TGTGCCAGCAGCCAGGGACTAGCGGGAGGGAATGAGCAGTTCTTC
.	TRBV11-3	TRBJ2-7	.	CASSLSPGPSSYEQYF	TGTGCCAGCAGCTTATCGCCGGGACCGAGCTCCTACGAGCAGTACTTC
.	TRBV11-3	TRBJ2-7	.	CASSFLLQNPYEQYF	TGTGCCAGCAGCTTCCTACTACAAAACCCCTACGAGCAGTACTTC
medium-sized	TRBV7-2	TRBJ2-1	.	CASSFGGAGEQFF	TGTGCCAGCAGCTTTGGGGGGGCTGGTGAGCAGTTCTTC
large	TRBV6-8	TRBJ1-5	.	CASSWTADSNQPQHF	TGTGCCAGCAGTTGGACCGCAGATAGCAATCAGCCCCAGCATTTT
.	TRBV18	TRBJ1-2	.	CASSPTGSNYGYTF	TGTGCCAGCTCACCAACAGGGTCTAACTATGGCTACACCTTC
few	TRBV11-3	TRBJ2-7	TRBD1	CASSPEMDRDHEQYF	TGTGCCAGCAGCCCTGAGATGGACAGGGATCACGAGCAGTACTTC
.	TRBV1	TRBJ2-5	.	CASSQDLGGGNQETQYF	TGCGCCAGCAGCCAAGATCTCGGCGGGGGGAACCAAGAGACCCAGTACTTC
.	TRBV11-3	TRBJ2-7	TRBD1	CASSFTGTGLYEQYF	TGTGCCAGCAGCTTCACCGGGACAGGGCTCTACGAGCAGTACTTC
few	TRBV6-8	TRBJ2-1	.	CASSGGGGSYNEQFF	TGTGCCAGCAGTGGAGGGGGTGGCTCCTACAATGAGCAGTTCTTC
.	TRBV29-1	TRBJ2-7	.	CSVRRDDPYEQYF	TGCAGCGTTCGCCGTGATGATCCCTACGAGCAGTACTTC
.	TRBV28	TRBJ2-5	.	CASTSPYRASYQETQYF	TGTGCCAGCACCTCCCCCTACAGGGCGTCGTACCAAGAGACCCAGTACTTC
.	TRBV15	TRBJ1-2	.	CATSRVSSGASGYTF	TGTGCCACCAGCAGAGTTAGCTCGGGGGCGAGTGGCTACACCTTC
.	TRBV29-1	TRBJ2-3	TRBD2	CSVEGVAGETDTQYF	TGCAGCGTTGAAGGGGTAGCGGGGGAAACAGATACGCAGTATTTT
.	TRBV9	TRBJ2-4	.	CASTMDRLAKNIQYF	TGTGCCAGCACCATGGACAGACTAGCCAAAAACATTCAGTACTTC
.	TRBV29-1	TRBJ2-1	.	CSVEVVSSYNEQFF	TGCAGCGTTGAAGTGGTGAGCTCCTACAATGAGCAGTTCTTC
.	TRBV11-3	TRBJ2-1	.	CASSLGGSSYNEQFF	TGTGCCAGCAGCTTGGGTGGCAGCTCCTACAATGAGCAGTTCTTC
.	TRBV25-1	TRBJ1-1	.	CASRGTMNTEAFF	TGTGCCAGCAGGGGTACAATGAACACTGAAGCTTTCTTT
few	TRBV11-3	TRBJ2-5	.	CASSLGLWRGETQYF	TGTGCCAGCAGCTTAGGGTTATGGAGAGGGGAGACCCAGTACTTC
.	TRBV28	TRBJ2-1	.	CASIPLEFSSYNEQFF	TGTGCCAGCATCCCACTTGAATTCAGCTCCTACAATGAGCAGTTCTTC
.	TRBV18	TRBJ1-2	.	CASSPGYEGYTF	TGTGCCAGCTCACCAGGGTATGAAGGCTACACCTTC
few	TRBV11-3	TRBJ1-1	TRBD1	CASSSTRQGAPTSNTEAFF	TGTGCCAGCAGCTCAACACGACAGGGGGCCCCCACCTCGAACACTGAAGCTTTCTTT
.	TRBV15	TRBJ1-2	.	CATSRDGQWGGYTF	TGTGCCACCAGCAGAGACGGGCAGTGGGGTGGCTACACCTTC
few	TRBV28	TRBJ2-7	TRBD1	CASKRTGTYEQYF	TGTGCCAGCAAGAGGACAGGCACCTACGAGCAGTACTTC
.	TRBV18	TRBJ2-7	.	CASSPKGPSYEQYF	TGTGCCAGCTCACCAAAGGGCCCCTCGTACGAGCAGTACTTC
few	TRBV19	TRBJ1-4	TRBD1	CASSDRGGEKLFF	TGTGCCAGTTCGGACAGGGGAGGTGAAAAACTGTTTTTT
.	TRBV29-1	TRBJ1-2	.	CSVDSGPGYGYTF	TGCAGCGTTGATTCAGGCCCGGGCTATGGCTACACCTTC
few	TRBV11-3	TRBJ2-7	TRBD2	CASSPREGKYEQYF	TGTGCCAGCAGCCCGCGGGAGGGGAAGTACGAGCAGTACTTC
medium-sized	TRBV11-3	TRBJ2-3	TRBD2	CASSFSSGGPTDTQYF	TGTGCCAGCAGCTTTAGCTCGGGAGGGCCGACAGATACGCAGTATTTT
.	TRBV11-3	TRBJ1-2	TRBD1	CASSGGGVSYGYTF	TGTGCCAGCAGCGGAGGGGGCGTTAGCTATGGCTACACCTTC
medium-sized	TRBV6-7	TRBJ2-1	.	CASSKGNEQFF	TGTGCCAGCAGTAAAGGCAATGAGCAGTTCTTC
.	TRBV9	TRBJ2-1	TRBD2	CASSPGGLAGVLEQFF	TGTGCCAGCAGCCCCGGTGGACTAGCGGGAGTTCTTGAGCAGTTCTTC
.	TRBV6-8	TRBJ1-3	TRBD1	CASSYSSVVGQGGNTIYF	TGTGCCAGCAGTTACTCGAGTGTGGTGGGACAGGGAGGAAACACCATATATTTT
medium-sized	TRBV11-3	TRBJ2-7	TRBD2	CASSLARGDYEQYF	TGTGCCAGCAGCTTGGCGCGGGGGGACTACGAGCAGTACTTC
few	TRBV6-8	TRBJ1-1	TRBD1	CASSGLDRGNTEAFF	TGTGCCAGCAGTGGCTTGGACAGGGGGAACACTGAAGCTTTCTTT